The 11 T cell receptor beta chains below all came from one sample that was sequenced in a study of CD8 T cells in ankylosing spondylitis. TCRdb passed the 5' RACE reads through MiXCR, listing each CDR3 protein once. This sample has about 310,000 distinct CDR3 sequences, with more than 20% found just once. Sequencing was done on a sample of blood, either unsorted or a sorted T cell fraction (not recorded which). These receptors all come from a female donor with ankylosing spondylitis or in good health (not recorded which).

V usage is TRBV30 and J usage is TRBJ2-7; tentatively, D is TRBD2 (6 bases). In germline, CDR1 is GTSNPN, CDR2 SVGIG (reference sequence). The CDR3 totals 14 residues. Trimming left V 4 bases short and J 4 bases short, with 17 bases between. The CDR3: CAWTQVPEGYEQYF. CDR3 in DNA: TGTGCCTGGACCCAGGTTCCGGAGGGTTACGAGCAGTACTTC.

V is TRBV18 and J is TRBJ2-2; D gene ambiguous. The length of the CDR3 is 14 residues. CDR1 KGHSH and CDR2 LQKENI come from the germline V gene. V shed 2 bases and J shed 3 bases, with 7 bases lying between them. The CDR3 DNA reads TGTGCCAGCTCACCAACAGCCGACACCGGGGAGCTGTTTTTT. As protein: CASSPTADTGELFF.

DNA of the CDR3: TGTGCCAGCAGCCAAGGCCAGAGGGCAGATCAATCTGAGACCCAGTACTTC. Translation: CASSQGQRADQSETQYF. The J gene is TRBJ2-5, the V gene TRBV4-2, with a tentative D call TRBD2 (5 bases). There are 17 residues in the CDR3. Trimming left V 1 base short and J 5 bases short, with 20 bases between. In germline, CDR1 is LGHNA, CDR2 YNFKEQ.

Details on this clonotype: A clone one base away is much larger, so this may be a read error. This chain links TRBV10-3 with TRBJ2-1, with D uncertain. The CDR3 is 13 residues long. The germline gives CDR1 ENHRY, CDR2 SYGVKD. The CDR3 region is CTISGLDKNEQFF. CDR3 sequence (DNA): TGTACCATCAGTGGGCTTGATAAGAATGAGCAGTTCTTC.

Turning to this clonotype: At one of its ends the junction is not consistent with the germline gene, which may arise from a read error. The gene calls are TRBV18 and TRBJ2-2; 9 nucleotides align to TRBD2. The CDR3 length is 18 residues. Per the germline V gene, CDR1 is KGHSH and CDR2 is LQKENI. This CDR3 reads CASSPSAGGSPDTGELFF. The CDR3 coding sequence is TGTGCCAGCTCACCTTCGGCGGGAGGGAGCCCCGACACTGGGGAGCTGTTTTTT.

This clonotype has more than one count but fewer than ten. The gene calls are TRBV5-1 and TRBJ2-2; unclear D gene. CDR3 length equals 14 residues. V lost 5 bases to trimming and J lost 5 bases, with 13 bases between them. Germline CDR1 and CDR2: SGHRS and YFSETQ. In nucleotides, the CDR3 is TGCGCCAGCAGATATTTTATAGAAACCGGGGAGCTGTTTTTT. The encoded protein is CASRYFIETGELFF.

The chain carries TRBV7-9 and TRBJ2-2, with D unclear. Deletions cut 0 bases from V and 10 bases from J, with 9 bases between. Germline V lookup: CDR1 SEHNR, CDR2 FQNEAQ (reference sequence). The CDR3 is made up of 13 amino acids. CDR3 protein: CASSLALPKELFF. CDR3 coding DNA: TGTGCCAGCAGCTTAGCACTTCCTAAGGAGCTGTTTTTT.

V is TRBV5-1 and J is TRBJ2-5; TRBD1 agrees at 8 bases. V lost 3 bases and J lost 2; bases outside the gene matches: 9. CDR1 SGHRS and CDR2 YFSETQ come from the germline V gene. The CDR3 length is 16 residues. CDR3 in DNA: TGCGCCAGCAGCTACAGGGACAGGAATCTTCAAGAGACCCAGTACTTC. This translates into CASSYRDRNLQETQYF.

The chain is built from TRBV9 and TRBJ2-1, with 7 nucleotides matching TRBD2. CDR1 is SGDLS, CDR2 YYNGEE, per germline. The CDR3 contains 20 residues. V was clipped by 4 bases and J by 2 bases; unmatched bases: 21. CDR3 bases: TGTGCCAGCAGCTCAACGGACGGGGCTGGCGGGAGTATAACCTACAATGAGCAGTTCTTC. This codes for CASSSTDGAGGSITYNEQFF.

The chain couples TRBV6-1 to TRBJ2-1; D might be TRBD2 (5 bases). This CDR3 spans 16 amino acids. Trimming removed 0 bases from V and 3 bases from J, with 12 bases in between. Germline V lookup: CDR1 MNHNS, CDR2 SASEGT. The CDR3, as DNA: TGTGCCAGCAGTGAAGCTCCCCTGGAGGTCTACAATGAGCAGTTCTTC. This encodes CASSEAPLEVYNEQFF.

The V gene is TRBV15, the J gene TRBJ2-7; 7 positions match TRBD2. V lost 5 bases to trimming and J lost 1 base; unmatched junction nucleotides: 5. This CDR3 spans 14 amino acids. Germline CDR1 is LNHNV and CDR2 is YYDKDF (reference sequence). CDR3 residues: CATSELARSYEQYF. The CDR3 DNA reads TGTGCCACCAGCGAACTAGCGCGGTCCTACGAGCAGTACTTC.